This T cell receptor (beta chain) was captured in a study of shared clonotypes between healthy human individuals. Sequencing was performed with immunoSEQ multiplex PCR; in TCRdb, only in-frame clones are kept and a portion is missing. The sample has 2 million to 2.5 million clones, 90% to 95% seen once; the top ten hold under 0.15%. The trim removed 1 base at V and 7 bases at J, leaving 4 bases unmatched. The CDR3 runs 14 residues. CDR1 and CDR2 from the germline V gene are LGHNA and YSLEER. The TCR was taken from a man between 18 and 29 years old in good health. The specimen sequenced was naive CD4+ T cells sorted from blood. Subset given: CD45RA+ positively selected. The chain employs TRBV4-3 and TRBJ2-1; 7 bases agree with TRBD1. CDR3 protein: CASSQASGQNEQFF. CDR3 DNA: TGCGCCAGCAGCCAAGCCTCGGGACAGAATGAGCAGTTCTTC.